The TCR beta chain described here comes from a study of T cell clonotyping in hematopoietic cell transplantation. The CDR3 spans 15 residues. Germline V gene data show CDR1 as SGDLS and CDR2 as YYNGEE. V shed 0 bases and J 5 bases; nucleotides not matched to a gene: 3. Noted time point: recipient sample about 28 days before transplant, after cytoreduction. Blood collection times were about day -28 and days 30, 100, 180 posttransplant. To note about this clone: Its antigen is unknown.

Clones were sequenced by immunoSEQ multiplex PCR, and TCRdb holds only the in-frame ones, with some missing. The sample lists tens of thousands of clones; about nine tenths were seen once. Points from the study as a whole: Broader posttransplant TCR repertoire diversity was predicted by graft donor and pretransplant recipient Inverse Simpson Index values. Cells were unsorted, so CD4 and CD8 contributions were not separated. At the given depth, recipient repertoires were over 97% de novo clonotypes.

The source is a man in his sixties with biphenotypic leukemia. Some clones in this sample may be carry-over from other donors' samples. The sample consisted of peripheral blood mononuclear cells, taken before stem cell transplant. The genes are TRBV9 and TRBJ2-2; 8 nucleotides align to TRBD1. CDR3 residues: CASSVADRGTGELFF. In DNA form, the CDR3 reads TGTGCCAGCAGCGTAGCCGACAGGGGAACCGGGGAGCTGTTTTTT.